The 32 T cell receptor beta chains in this list originate from one sample, sequenced in a study of regulatory T cells in long-lasting Graves disease. Indicated time point: newly diagnosed GD, antithyroid drugs for less than 3 months. PBMCs provided the RNA from which the TCR library was made. Construction of the TCR beta libraries employed iRepertoire HTBI primers in conjunction with Arm-PCR of CDR3 regions. TCRdb itself ran the multiplex PCR reads through MiXCR, one entry per CDR3 protein. The profile shows about 210,000 distinct CDR3 sequences, roughly 18% of them singletons. This sample was also put to use in a study of T cells in Graves' hyperthyroidism and ophthalmopathy.

Specimen: peripheral blood mononuclear cells (PBMCs), collected at new diagnosis, from a patient treated with antithyroid drugs. The receptors derive from a woman in her twenties or thirties with Graves disease.

This clonotype occurred many times. The chain carries TRBV5-5 and TRBJ1-2, with D perhaps matching TRBD1 (5 bases). The length of the CDR3 is 13 residues. Deletions cut 4 bases from V and 3 bases from J, with 10 bases between. Per germline, CDR1 SGHKS and CDR2 YYEKEE (reference sequence). Here the CDR3 DNA reads TGTGCCAGCAGCCAGGACATAGACTATGGCTACACCTTC. This gives the protein CASSQDIDYGYTF.

This clonotype was seen many times. The chain carries TRBV19 and TRBJ1-1, with 8 bases matching TRBD1. The germline gives CDR1 LNHDA, CDR2 SQIVND (reference sequence). Trimming removed 5 bases from V and 4 bases from J; junction bases left unmatched: 3. The CDR3 runs to 13 residues. The CDR3, as DNA: TGTGCCAGTAGTGTAACAGGGGGCACTGAAGCTTTCTTT. Protein: CASSVTGGTEAFF.

DNA of the CDR3: TGTGCCAGCTCCTTCAGGCGGGAGAACTATGGCTACACCTTC. Encoded protein: CASSFRRENYGYTF. This chain joins TRBV12-3 or TRBV12-4 and TRBJ1-2, with D hard to call. The CDR3 has 14 residues. The V end was cut by 8 bases, the J end by 2 bases, with 15 bases between.

In its sample, this clonotype was seen many times. V and J are TRBV6-2 or TRBV6-3 and TRBJ1-2; 9 nucleotides align to TRBD1. This CDR3 is built from 13 residues. V shed 6 bases, J shed 8 bases, and the junction held 7 bases outside the gene matches. Germline lookup yields CDR1 MNHEY and CDR2 SVGEGT. The CDR3 DNA reads as TGTGCCAGCAGCGATACAGGGGGCAGGGGCTACACCTTC. Translating it yields CASSDTGGRGYTF.

This clonotype appeared many times. This rearrangement joins TRBV18 to TRBJ1-5; 7 bases are a match to TRBD1. The CDR3 is made up of 16 amino acids. Per the germline V gene, CDR1 is KGHSH and CDR2 is LQKENI. The ends lost 4 bases at V and 4 bases at J; junction bases unmatched: 10. This CDR3 reads CASSLHRGPRNQPQHF. As DNA, the CDR3 is TGTGCCAGCTCACTTCACAGGGGCCCAAGGAATCAGCCCCAGCATTTT. The variable domain in full, completed from reference TRBV18 and TRBJ1-5, reads NAGVMQNPRHLVRRRGQEARLRCSPMKGHSHVYWYRQLPEEGLKFMVYLQKENIIDESGMPKERFSAEFPKEGPSILRIQQVVRGDSAAYFCASSLHRGPRNQPQHFGDGTRLSIL.

In this sample, this clonotype turned up many times. The chain couples TRBV20-1 to TRBJ1-2; D is ambiguous. The CDR3 is made up of 11 amino acids. Germline lookup yields CDR1 DFQATT and CDR2 SNEGSKA (reference sequence). Trimming stripped 4 bases from V and 6 bases from J, with 9 bases between. The CDR3 here is CSAIFRNGYTF. CDR3 DNA: TGCAGTGCTATCTTCAGGAATGGCTACACCTTC.

On this clonotype itself: A far larger clone lies a single base away; this is likely a read error. J is TRBJ2-7 and V is TRBV2; TRBD2 matches at 7 bases. The CDR3 covers 11 residues. Germline CDR1 and CDR2: SNHLY and FYNNEI. CDR3 residues: CASRGGDGCTF. The CDR3 DNA reads TGTGCCAGCAGGGGGGGGGATGGCTGCACCTTC.

The table lists this clonotype with a few counts. The chain links TRBV7-6 to TRBJ1-3; a possible D gene is TRBD1 (6 bases). CDR3 length equals 17 residues. Per germline, CDR1 SGHVS and CDR2 FNYEAQ. V gave up 5 bases and J gave up 4 bases, with 21 bases separating them. For the CDR3, the DNA is TGTGCCAGCAGCCCTAGACCCGGGGGCGCGAGGGGAAACACCATATATTTT. It translates to CASSPRPGGARGNTIYF.

This clonotype was recorded many times. The chain employs TRBV19 and TRBJ1-2; tentative D call: TRBD1 (5 bases). CDR1 is LNHDA, CDR2 SQIVND, per germline (reference sequence). The CDR3 is 16 amino acids. V was trimmed by 10 bases and J by 4 bases, leaving 25 bases between them. For the CDR3, the DNA is TGTGCCACCACACCCCCCGGGAGGGGCGATGGCTATGGCTACACCTTC. Protein product: CATTPPGRGDGYGYTF.

In this sample, this clonotype turned up many times. The chain combines TRBV6-2 or TRBV6-3 with TRBJ2-3; 11 bases are a match to TRBD2. The germline CDR1 and CDR2 sequences are MNHEY and SVGEGT. CDR3 length equals 16 residues. After removal of 4 bases from V and 5 bases from J, the junction contained 8 bases not matched to a gene. CDR3 loop: CASSSTRLAGGDTQYF. As DNA, the CDR3 is TGTGCCAGCAGTTCCACCCGCCTAGCGGGAGGAGATACGCAGTATTTT.

The V gene is TRBV14, the J gene TRBJ2-3; D call uncertain. The CDR3 spans 15 residues. V was shortened by 2 bases and J by 0 bases, with 9 bases between the two germline ends. The germline V gene has CDR1 SGHDN and CDR2 FVKESK. The CDR3 loop is CASSQRRPSTDTQYF. CDR3 bases: TGTGCCAGCAGCCAACGACGGCCTAGCACAGATACGCAGTATTTT.

This clonotype was detected many times. This chain joins TRBV15 and TRBJ1-6, with 8 bases lining up with TRBD1. The CDR3 runs to 17 residues. The V and J ends lost 0 bases and 9 bases, in that order; junction bases with no gene match: 10. CDR1 and CDR2 (germline): LNHNV, YYDKDF (reference sequence). The CDR3, as DNA: TGTGCCACCAGCAGAGATTACCCCGGACAGGGTACTTCACCCCTCCACTTT. Its translation: CATSRDYPGQGTSPLHF.

In its sample, this clonotype was seen many times. J is TRBJ2-7 and V is TRBV10-3; 10 positions agree with TRBD1. Germline assignment: CDR1 ENHRY and CDR2 SYGVKD. Trimming took 4 bases from V and 2 from J; bases not matched to a gene: 5. This CDR3 has 15 amino acids. CDR3 bases: TGTGCCATCAGTGCTGAAGGGACAGGGGCCTACGAGCAGTACTTC. It specifies CAISAEGTGAYEQYF.

This clonotype has a count of ten or more. The chain has TRBV28 and TRBJ2-1, with 12 bases that match TRBD2. The CDR3 runs to 16 residues. Per germline, CDR1 MDHEN and CDR2 SYDVKM. J was trimmed by 4 bases and V by 6 bases; bases with no gene match: 7. CDR3 DNA sequence: TGTGCCAGCAGGGCCCTAGCGGGAGGGGTTTACAATGAGCAGTTCTTC. It encodes CASRALAGGVYNEQFF.

At least ten counts were recorded for this clonotype. The chain carries TRBV3-1 and TRBJ1-3; no firm D call. V lost 1 base to trimming and J lost 4 bases, with 14 bases between them. The CDR3 totals 16 residues. The germline V gene has CDR1 LGHDT and CDR2 YNNKEL (reference sequence). CDR3 nucleotide sequence: TGTGCCAGCAGCCAAGTCGGCTCCTCGAAGGGAAACACCATATATTTT. It encodes CASSQVGSSKGNTIYF.

This clonotype was observed many times. The rearrangement joins TRBV7-9 to TRBJ2-3, with D unresolved. Germline values: CDR1 SEHNR, CDR2 FQNEAQ (reference sequence). Trimming removed 3 bases at V and 6 bases at J, with 7 bases between. This CDR3 is 12 amino acids long. CDR3 sequence reads: CASSFDGDTQYF. DNA for the CDR3: TGTGCCAGCAGCTTCGATGGGGATACGCAGTATTTT.

As for this clonotype: A far larger clone is only one base removed, so a read error is likely. The rearrangement uses TRBV11-2 and TRBJ2-1; D unclear. The closer fit of TRBJ2-4 to the DNA end suggests the J call may be wrong. The CDR3 consists of 16 residues. Germline CDR1 reads SGHAT; CDR2 reads FQNNGV. The DNA of the CDR3 is TGTGCCAGCAGCCATGACACGCTGCTGACCAAAAACGTTCAGTACTTC. Its protein is CASSHDTLLTKNVQYF.

This clonotype was observed many times. V is TRBV20-1 and J is TRBJ1-5; no firm D call. This CDR3 is 20 amino acids long. Germline V gene sequence: CDR1 DFQATT, CDR2 SNEGSKA (reference sequence). The germline V and J ends were trimmed by 4 bases and 0 bases, with 28 bases remaining between them. The DNA of the CDR3 is TGCAGTGCTACGGCCCGGACCGAGGCCCCTGACTTTTATAGCAATCAGCCCCAGCATTTT. Translated, it gives CSATARTEAPDFYSNQPQHF.

This clonotype was counted many times. The rearrangement links TRBV19 to TRBJ1-1; D unclear. Trimming cost V 3 bases and J 3 bases, with 8 bases left between them. The CDR3 is made up of 13 amino acids. Germline V gene data show CDR1 as LNHDA and CDR2 as SQIVND (reference sequence). The CDR3 sequence is CASSIQSDTEAFF. As DNA, the CDR3 is TGTGCCAGTAGTATCCAGTCCGACACTGAAGCTTTCTTT.

This clonotype occurred many times. This sequence joins TRBV19 and TRBJ2-7; TRBD2 aligns across 8 bases. The CDR3 consists of 14 residues. Per the germline V gene, CDR1 is LNHDA and CDR2 is SQIVND (reference sequence). The V gene end was trimmed by 7 bases and the J gene end by 0 bases; junction bases not matched to a gene: 5. The CDR3 DNA follows: TGTGCCAGTAAGGCCAGCGGGAGCTCCTACGAGCAGTACTTC. Protein product: CASKASGSSYEQYF.

This clonotype was seen repeatedly, ten times or more. The chain carries TRBV20-1 and TRBJ2-7, with 8 bases matching TRBD2. With 3 bases clipped from V and 5 bases from J, the junction kept 9 bases outside the gene matches. The germline V gene encodes CDR1 DFQATT and CDR2 SNEGSKA (reference sequence). The CDR3 length is 14 residues. The CDR3 DNA is TGCAGTGCTAGGGTCCCCGGGAGGGTTGACGAGCAGTACTTC. Its protein is CSARVPGRVDEQYF.

The chain employs TRBV20-1 and TRBJ2-1; D uncertain. The CDR3 is 15 residues long. The germline V and J ends were trimmed by 0 bases and 0 bases, with 9 bases remaining between them. Germline loops: CDR1 DFQATT, CDR2 SNEGSKA (reference sequence). The CDR3 loop reads CSARDLPSSYNEQFF. The CDR3, as DNA: TGCAGTGCTAGAGATCTGCCGAGCTCCTACAATGAGCAGTTCTTC.

This clonotype showed up many times. The V call is TRBV3-1, the J call TRBJ1-2, with D maybe TRBD1 (5 bases). The V end lost 0 bases, the J end lost 0 bases, and 11 bases lay between the germline ends. This CDR3 contains 16 residues. Germline V gene sequence: CDR1 LGHDT, CDR2 YNNKEL (reference sequence). This CDR3 is CASSQDVGGTNYGYTF. CDR3 in DNA: TGTGCCAGCAGCCAAGATGTGGGGGGAACTAACTATGGCTACACCTTC.

The sample holds many counts of this clonotype. This chain links TRBV7-9 with TRBJ1-1; D is ambiguous. This CDR3 has 15 residues. Looked up from germline, CDR1 is SEHNR and CDR2 is FQNEAQ (reference sequence). V was trimmed by 0 bases and J by 4 bases, leaving 12 bases between them. The chain's CDR3 is CASSLAPGDPTEAFF. CDR3 in DNA: TGTGCCAGCAGCTTAGCCCCCGGAGATCCCACTGAAGCTTTCTTT.

This clonotype was seen at least ten times. This chain links TRBV5-8 with TRBJ2-1; 10 bases map to TRBD2. The CDR3 is made up of 15 amino acids. The V gene end was trimmed by 4 bases and the J gene end by 6 bases; junction bases not matched to a gene: 7. CDR1 is SGHTS and CDR2 is YDEGEE in the germline V gene. The CDR3 sequence is CASSPASGSINEQFF. CDR3 bases: TGTGCCAGCAGCCCGGCTAGCGGGAGTATCAATGAGCAGTTCTTC.

This clonotype came up many times. The rearrangement uses TRBV20-1 and TRBJ2-5, with D maybe TRBD2 (7 bases). V lost 6 bases and J 2 bases, leaving 13 bases between the germline ends. The CDR3 totals 13 residues. Looked up from germline, CDR1 is DFQATT and CDR2 is SNEGSKA (reference sequence). The CDR3 region is CSAGGTRQETQYF. In DNA form, the CDR3 reads TGCAGTGCGGGGGGGACAAGGCAAGAGACCCAGTACTTC.

This clonotype was counted many times. This chain links TRBV2 with TRBJ2-5, with D unclear. The CDR3 is 11 amino acids. The V gene lost 1 base and the J gene lost 5 bases, with 2 bases spanning the gap. The V gene's germline CDR1 is SNHLY and CDR2 FYNNEI. The CDR3 bases are TGTGCCAGCAGTGAAGTGGAGACCCAGTACTTC. Protein product: CASSEVETQYF.

In this sample, this clonotype turned up many times. CDR3 sequence: CASSHRGGDEQFF. In nucleotides, the CDR3 is TGTGCCAGCAGCCATCGAGGAGGGGACGAGCAGTTCTTC. The chain joins TRBV7-2 to TRBJ2-1; possibly TRBD2 for D (6 bases). V lost 5 bases and J 10 bases, leaving 15 bases between the germline ends. Germline-derived CDR1 and CDR2 are SGHTA and FQGNSA. The CDR3 extends over 13 amino acids.

This clonotype was recorded many times. This chain uses TRBV27 with TRBJ2-7; D might be TRBD1 or TRBD2, each matching 5 bases. Trimming took 6 bases from V and 4 from J, leaving 19 bases between them. The germline gives CDR1 MNHEY, CDR2 SMNVEV (reference sequence). The CDR3 runs to 15 residues. This CDR3 reads CASSPTPGPGYEQYF. CDR3 nucleotides: TGTGCCAGCAGCCCCACCCCAGGGCCGGGATACGAGCAGTACTTC.

This clonotype was detected a few times. The chain recombines TRBV29-1 with TRBJ2-7, with D perhaps TRBD2 (5 bases). The CDR3 runs to 14 residues. Trimming cost V 0 bases and J 3 bases, with 12 bases left between them. The germline V gene has CDR1 SQVTM and CDR2 ANQGSEA. CDR3 loop: CSVEDRAAGYEQYF. The CDR3 nucleotides are TGCAGCGTTGAAGATCGAGCGGCGGGCTACGAGCAGTACTTC.

This clonotype showed up many times. The chain combines TRBV6-1 with TRBJ1-5; 10 bases line up with TRBD1. Germline CDR1 reads MNHNS; CDR2 reads SASEGT. The CDR3 consists of 20 residues. V was pared by 0 bases and J by 0 bases, with 11 bases of the junction left unmatched. The DNA for the CDR3 is TGTGCCAGCAGTGAAGCTAGAGGGGACAGGGGATCCCCTAGCAATCAGCCCCAGCATTTT. It encodes CASSEARGDRGSPSNQPQHF.

The V and J genes are TRBV20-1 and TRBJ1-1; perhaps TRBD1 as D (6 bases). The CDR3 has 17 residues. Germline V gene data show CDR1 as DFQATT and CDR2 as SNEGSKA (reference sequence). V was pared by 2 bases and J by 0 bases, with 19 bases between. As DNA, the CDR3 is TGCAGTGCTAGAAAGCCAGGGGATAACGGGATGAACACTGAAGCTTTCTTT. It translates to CSARKPGDNGMNTEAFF.